The source of this TCR beta chain is a study of blood T cell repertoires in COVID-19. V lost 4 bases to trimming and J lost 1 base, with 7 bases between them. The CDR3 is 13 amino acids. Germline V gene sequence: CDR1 LGHDT, CDR2 YNNKEL (reference sequence). Assay: immunoSEQ multiplex PCR; the TCRdb copy retains only in-frame clones and omits some. The sample has some 200,000 clones, 86% seen once. The chain recombines TRBV3-1 (or the pseudogene TRBV3-2) with TRBJ1-1; D remains unclear. The sequenced material came from peripheral blood. This sequence was found in a woman in her 70s with acute or convalescent COVID-19. CDR3 sequence reads: CASSLPGNTEAFF. CDR3 DNA sequence: TGTGCCAGCAGCCTACCAGGGAACACTGAAGCTTTCTTT.